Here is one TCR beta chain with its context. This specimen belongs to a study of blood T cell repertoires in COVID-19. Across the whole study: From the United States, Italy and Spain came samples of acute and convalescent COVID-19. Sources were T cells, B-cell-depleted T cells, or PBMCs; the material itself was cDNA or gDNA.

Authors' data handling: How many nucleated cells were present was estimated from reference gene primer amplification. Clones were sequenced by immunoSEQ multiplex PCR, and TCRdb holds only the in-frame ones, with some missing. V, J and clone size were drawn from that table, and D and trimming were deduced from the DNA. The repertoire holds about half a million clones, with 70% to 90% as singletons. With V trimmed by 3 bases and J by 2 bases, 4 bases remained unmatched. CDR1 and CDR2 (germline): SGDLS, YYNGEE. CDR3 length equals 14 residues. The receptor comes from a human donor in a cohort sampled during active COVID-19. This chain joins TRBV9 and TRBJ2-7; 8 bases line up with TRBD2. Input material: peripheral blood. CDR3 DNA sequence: TGTGCCAGCAGCGCCCGGGAGGGAGCCTACGAGCAGTACTTC. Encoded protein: CASSAREGAYEQYF.